The 18 T cell receptor beta chains below all came from one sample that was sequenced in a study of cytomegalovirus exposure and HLA in healthy donors. Researchers ran the PCR with 60 Vbeta and 13 Jbeta primers. Using immunoSEQ multiplex PCR, the repertoire was profiled, and TCRdb retains in-frame clones only, with some absent. Reported are about 140,000 clones; the ten largest clones contain 2% to 3%. Sequenced sample: PBMCs. The receptor set was obtained from a man aged 35 to 55 in good health and CMV-seronegative.

The chain uses TRBV5-1 and TRBJ2-5; possible D gene TRBD1, 5 bases. CDR3 size: 15 residues. Trimming shortened V by 0 bases and J by 4 bases, and 13 bases separated the two germline ends. Looked up from germline, CDR1 is SGHRS and CDR2 is YFSETQ. This CDR3 is CASSLGQGSAETQYF. For the CDR3, the DNA is TGCGCCAGCAGCTTGGGCCAGGGAAGTGCAGAGACCCAGTACTTC.

In nucleotides, the CDR3 is TGTGCCAGCAGCTGGGGGGGGGACGAAGAGACCCAGTACTTC. It translates to CASSWGGDEETQYF. This chain connects TRBV7-9 to TRBJ2-5, with 7 bases identical to TRBD2. Trimming took 4 bases from V and 3 from J; bases not matched to a gene: 5. Germline lookup yields CDR1 SEHNR and CDR2 FQNEAQ (reference sequence). The CDR3 runs to 14 residues.

The V and J genes are TRBV7-2 and TRBJ1-4; D is possibly TRBD1 (5 bases). CDR3 length equals 16 residues. Looked up from germline, CDR1 is SGHTA and CDR2 is FQGNSA. V dropped 2 bases and J dropped 2 bases, with 12 bases sitting between them. This CDR3 is CASSLPAGGTNEKLFF. Here the CDR3 DNA reads TGTGCCAGCAGCTTACCGGCGGGGGGGACTAATGAAAAACTGTTTTTT.

The genes are TRBV5-1 and TRBJ1-2, with D possibly being TRBD1 (6 bases). The CDR3 extends over 14 amino acids. V lost 5 bases to trimming and J lost 8 bases, with 19 bases between them. Germline V gene lookup returns CDR1 SGHRS and CDR2 YFSETQ. CDR3 in amino acids: CASSFRQAEDGYTF. CDR3 sequence (DNA): TGCGCCAGCAGTTTCAGACAGGCGGAAGACGGCTACACCTTC.

V usage is TRBV4-1 and J usage is TRBJ2-2, with D hard to call. Per the germline V gene, CDR1 is MGHRA and CDR2 is YSYEKL. Deletions cut 0 bases from V and 1 base from J, with 3 bases between. The CDR3 loop spans 14 amino acids. The CDR3 region has the DNA TGCGCCAGCAGCCAAGATAGGAACACCGGGGAGCTGTTTTTT. Amino acids: CASSQDRNTGELFF.

The J gene is TRBJ2-1, the V gene TRBV5-1; TRBD1 aligns across 8 bases. The germline CDR1 and CDR2 sequences are SGHRS and YFSETQ. CDR3 size: 14 residues. V shed 5 bases, J shed 6 bases, and the junction held 7 bases outside the gene matches. CDR3 sequence reads: CASSLGTGPNEQFF. The CDR3 region has the DNA TGCGCCAGCAGTCTCGGGACAGGCCCCAATGAGCAGTTCTTC.

The chain employs TRBV6-1 and TRBJ1-2; 7 bases align to TRBD1. Germline CDR1 reads MNHNS; CDR2 reads SASEGT. The junction had 14 bases not matched to a gene; V was cut back by 8 bases and J by 8 bases. This CDR3 spans 14 amino acids. CDR3 residues: CASLKRTTGYGYTF. In nucleotides, the CDR3 is TGTGCCAGCCTGAAACGGACGACAGGGTACGGCTACACCTTC.

The chain recombines TRBV7-9 with TRBJ2-2; a possible D gene is TRBD2 (5 bases). Germline-derived CDR1 and CDR2 are SEHNR and FQNEAQ (reference sequence). This CDR3 contains 12 residues. With 4 bases removed from V and 8 bases from J, the gap between germline ends came to 8 bases. The CDR3 loop is CASSSTGGELFF. The CDR3 nucleotides read TGTGCCAGCAGCTCTACGGGGGGGGAGCTGTTTTTT.

The chain carries TRBV9 and TRBJ2-1; D may be TRBD1 (6 bases). Germline V gene data show CDR1 as SGDLS and CDR2 as YYNGEE. The CDR3 consists of 15 residues. The germline V and J ends were trimmed by 3 bases and 0 bases, with 10 bases remaining between them. The CDR3 region has the DNA TGTGCCAGCAGCGACACAGGGAGCTCCTACAATGAGCAGTTCTTC. Translated: CASSDTGSSYNEQFF.

This chain joins TRBV28 and TRBJ2-7; 10 nucleotides agree with TRBD1. The CDR3 loop spans 16 amino acids. The trim removed 5 bases at V and 3 bases at J, leaving 10 bases unmatched. Germline values: CDR1 MDHEN, CDR2 SYDVKM. The CDR3 coding sequence is TGTGCCAGCAGTCAATGGAGGGGACAGGGGCACTACGAGCAGTACTTC. Encoded protein: CASSQWRGQGHYEQYF.

The rearrangement uses TRBV6-4 and TRBJ1-5; D is unresolved. This CDR3 region has 14 residues. Germline CDR1 MRHNA, CDR2 SNTAGT. V lost 3 bases to trimming and J lost 4 bases, with 10 bases between them. This CDR3 is CASSESSLNQPQHF. The CDR3 region has the DNA TGTGCCAGCAGTGAATCTAGCCTGAATCAGCCCCAGCATTTT.

V is TRBV5-5 and J is TRBJ1-2; D is possibly TRBD1 (5 bases). Between the trimmed V and J ends, which lost 2 bases and 2 bases, there was a span of 7 bases. This CDR3 has 13 residues. The V gene's germline CDR1 is SGHKS and CDR2 YYEKEE (reference sequence). CDR3 residues: CASSFSGNYGYTF. The CDR3 bases are TGTGCCAGCAGCTTCTCAGGGAACTATGGCTACACCTTC.

CDR3 sequence reads: CASSLGHSYEQYF. In DNA, the CDR3 is TGTGCCAGCAGTTTGGGACACTCCTACGAGCAGTACTTC. The chain couples TRBV6-6 to TRBJ2-7; possible D gene TRBD1, 6 bases. The germline gives CDR1 MNHNY, CDR2 SVGAGI (reference sequence). This CDR3 has 13 residues. Deletions cut 4 bases from V and 0 bases from J, with 7 bases between.

V is TRBV4-2 and J is TRBJ1-3; 11 nucleotides match TRBD1. Germline V lookup: CDR1 LGHNA, CDR2 YNFKEQ. This CDR3 is 20 amino acids long. Unmatched junction bases numbered 19, after V lost 1 base and J lost 8 bases. The CDR3 DNA is TGTGCCAGCAGCCAAGTTTGGCTGGGTGACGGGACAGGGGGTGATTACACCATATATTTT. Protein: CASSQVWLGDGTGGDYTIYF.

The rearrangement links TRBV6-5 to TRBJ1-5; tentative D call: TRBD1 (5 bases). The CDR3 consists of 13 residues. V was cut by 6 bases and J by 6 bases, with 12 bases left in between. Germline V gives CDR1 MNHEY, CDR2 SVGAGI. The CDR3 protein is CASRPITGQPQHF. The CDR3 DNA reads TGTGCCAGCAGACCTATTACAGGTCAGCCCCAGCATTTT.

V gene TRBV7-2 combines with J gene TRBJ2-5; 11 positions match TRBD2. CDR3 length equals 15 residues. The trim removed 1 base at V and 9 bases at J, leaving 7 bases unmatched. CDR1 is SGHTA and CDR2 is FQGNSA in the germline V gene. CDR3 sequence: CASSLELAGDRAQYF. CDR3 coding DNA: TGTGCCAGCAGCTTAGAACTAGCGGGGGACCGGGCCCAGTACTTC.

The chain carries TRBV6-5 and TRBJ2-5; weak D call: TRBD2 (6 bases). Germline loops: CDR1 MNHEY, CDR2 SVGAGI. V was cut by 7 bases and J by 0 bases, with 15 bases left in between. The CDR3 extends over 15 amino acids. The CDR3 DNA sequence: TGTGCCAGCAACCCCAAAGGGGACTACCAAGAGACCCAGTACTTC. Its protein is CASNPKGDYQETQYF.

The chain carries TRBV5-1 and TRBJ1-5; weak D call: TRBD1 (6 bases). V lost 0 bases and J 6 bases, leaving 10 bases between the germline ends. Germline V gene data show CDR1 as SGHRS and CDR2 as YFSETQ. CDR3 length: 14 amino acids. CDR3 residues: CASSLGSGVQPQHF. CDR3 sequence (DNA): TGCGCCAGCAGCTTGGGGTCAGGGGTTCAGCCCCAGCATTTT.